The present T cell receptor beta chain was sequenced within a study of response to subunit inactivated influenza vaccine. Study findings and constraints: After each seasonal influenza vaccination, few new T cells are recruited, the authors suggested.

TCRdb ran MiXCR on the RT-PCR reads and lists one entry per CDR3 protein. This sample carries about 780,000 distinct CDR3 sequences, less than 20% of them seen once, and the ten largest clones take about a tenth. In its sample, this clonotype was seen a few times. Its antigen is unidentified. V was pared by 5 bases and J by 10 bases, with 9 bases of the junction left unmatched. Germline V gives CDR1 SGHAT, CDR2 FQNNGV. CDR3 size: 14 residues. Material: PBMCs from blood, obtained about 5 days after vaccination. V gene TRBV11-2 combines with J gene TRBJ2-1, with 9 bases identical to TRBD1. The TCR was taken from a man in his fifties or sixties who received an inactivated influenza vaccine. The chain's CDR3 is CASSPGQGLREQFF. Written as DNA, the CDR3 is TGTGCCAGCAGCCCGGGACAGGGTCTCAGAGAGCAGTTCTTC.